A single sample gave rise to the 6 T cell receptor beta chains below, sequenced in a study of T cell responses to AZD1222 COVID-19 vaccine. The table came from immunoSEQ multiplex PCR; TCRdb's copy has only in-frame clones and leaves some out. The sample includes 150,000 to 200,000 clones, roughly nine tenths of them seen just once. This specimen consisted of peripheral blood, obtained on day 0 of AZD1222 vaccination. Every receptor here comes from an adult in good health.

The chain uses TRBV7-8 and TRBJ1-6; D uncertain. Looked up from germline, CDR1 is SGHVS and CDR2 is FQNEAQ. The CDR3 extends over 17 amino acids. Trimming cost V 4 bases and J 0 bases, with 13 bases left between them. The CDR3 loop reads CASSSVPASSYNSPLHF. In DNA form, the CDR3 reads TGTGCCAGCAGCTCCGTTCCGGCGAGCTCCTATAATTCACCCCTCCACTTT.

The J gene is TRBJ2-3, the V gene TRBV30; tentative D call: TRBD2 (6 bases). CDR3 size: 13 residues. Germline values: CDR1 GTSNPN, CDR2 SVGIG (reference sequence). Trimming pared 4 bases from V and 5 bases from J, leaving 13 bases between. In nucleotides, the CDR3 is TGTGCCTGGAATCGGGAGCTGGAAGATACGCAGTATTTT. The encoded protein is CAWNRELEDTQYF.

As concerns this clone: Germline is not matched at one junction end, which may reflect a read error. V and J are TRBV9 and TRBJ1-2, with no clear D. The CDR3 consists of 14 residues. From germline, CDR1 is SGDLS and CDR2 YYNGEE. The CDR3 nucleotides read TGTGCCAGCAGCACGAGCGTTTCTAATTATGGCTACACCTTC. Its protein is CASSTSVSNYGYTF. Together with reference TRBV9 and TRBJ1-2, the CDR3 gives the full variable domain: DSGVTQTPKHLITATGQRVTLRCSPRSGDLSVYWYQQSLDQGLQFLIQYYNGEERAKGNILERFSAQQFPDLHSELNLSSLELGDSALYFCASSTSVSNYGYTFGSGTRLTVV.

V gene TRBV28 combines with J gene TRBJ2-3; D is ambiguous. The CDR3 has 12 residues. Trimming removed 11 bases from V and 6 bases from J, with 15 bases in between. Germline V lookup: CDR1 MDHEN, CDR2 SYDVKM. CDR3 DNA sequence: TGTGCCGCCGGAGACACGTACGATACGCAGTATTTT. It yields the protein CAAGDTYDTQYF.

This clone has more than one count but fewer than ten. This sequence joins TRBV28 and TRBJ2-2; D is perhaps TRBD1 or TRBD2 (5 bases each). This CDR3 has 16 residues. Looked up from germline, CDR1 is MDHEN and CDR2 is SYDVKM. V was cut by 3 bases and J by 6 bases, with 17 bases left in between. The CDR3 sequence is CASSFRDQWTPGELFF. Written as DNA, the CDR3 is TGTGCCAGCAGTTTCAGGGACCAATGGACTCCCGGGGAGCTGTTTTTT.

For the CDR3, the DNA is TGTGCCAGCAGGAGGAACCGGGACGGACCCTACGAGCAGTACTTC. It yields the protein CASRRNRDGPYEQYF. The V and J genes are TRBV27 and TRBJ2-7, with D possibly called TRBD1 or TRBD2 (5 bases each). The CDR3 sequence is 15 residues long. The V gene's germline CDR1 is MNHEY and CDR2 SMNVEV (reference sequence). Between the trimmed V and J ends, which lost 6 bases and 2 bases, there was a span of 17 bases.